The T cell receptor beta chain under discussion was sequenced for a study of blood T cell repertoires in COVID-19. As for the study in general: COVID-19 samples, acute and convalescent, were from the United States, Italy and Spain. From T cells, B-cell-depleted T cells, or PBMCs came the material, which was cDNA or gDNA.

Germline CDR1 reads LNHDA; CDR2 reads SQIVND (reference sequence). The CDR3 has 15 residues. V dropped 5 bases and J dropped 7; count of bases not matched to a gene: 5. Study processing details: Quantification of nucleated cells was approximated via reference gene primer amplification. Some clones are missing from TCRdb's copy, which holds only in-frame ones; the method was immunoSEQ multiplex PCR. For V, J and clone size, that table is used; D and trimming come from the DNA. The sample lists nearly 250,000 clones; approximately 85% were seen once. The Seattle patients, enrolled during active infection, were followed longitudinally.

This sequence joins TRBV19 and TRBJ1-6; the match to TRBD1 covers 10 bases. This clonotype was obtained from an elderly woman with COVID-19, enrolled during active disease. Sequencing used peripheral blood. In nucleotides, the CDR3 is TGTGCCAGTAGTCCCCAGGGACAGGGGAATTCACCCCTCCACTTT. Protein product: CASSPQGQGNSPLHF.